The sequence of this T cell receptor (beta chain) was determined in a study of control samples from healthy donors and cancer patients. This table comes from immunoSEQ multiplex PCR, and its TCRdb copy is limited to in-frame clones, with some not included. The sample shows about 150,000 clones, 89% of them seen only once. Germline V gene sequence: CDR1 SGHKS, CDR2 YYEKEE (reference sequence). Trimming took off 0 bases at V and 5 bases at J, with 15 bases between the two ends. This CDR3 comprises 15 residues. The V gene is TRBV5-5, the J gene TRBJ2-7; D gene ambiguous. The TCR originated in a man in his thirties or forties in good health. The sample was blood. The CDR3 here is CASSLVGIIYHEQYF. The CDR3 region has the DNA TGTGCCAGCAGCTTGGTTGGGATAATCTACCACGAGCAGTACTTC.